The next 16 T cell receptor beta chains were all read from a single sample in a study of early T cells in non-severe SARS-CoV-2 infection. In TCRdb, the 5' RACE reads were re-called with MiXCR into one record per CDR3 protein. The data hold tens of thousands of distinct CDR3 sequences, with approximately 10% observed a single time. Sequencing was performed on whole blood. Receptor source: an adult who was a healthcare worker with PCR-confirmed SARS-CoV-2 infection or an uninfected control (not recorded which).

The chain combines TRBV7-9 with TRBJ2-5, with D perhaps TRBD1 (6 bases). The germline CDR1 and CDR2 sequences are SEHNR and FQNEAQ (reference sequence). The CDR3 extends over 16 amino acids. Trimming took 0 bases from V and 2 from J, leaving 13 bases between them. The CDR3 reads CASSLAGAPSQETQYF. The CDR3 DNA reads TGTGCCAGCAGCTTAGCGGGGGCGCCATCTCAAGAGACCCAGTACTTC.

This clonotype has just a few counts. The CDR3 region has the DNA TGTGCCAGCAGGAAGGACTTCGACTACGAGCAGTACTTC. Translation gives CASRKDFDYEQYF. The rearrangement links TRBV2 to TRBJ2-7; D is possibly TRBD2 (5 bases). CDR3 length equals 13 residues. Germline CDR1 and CDR2: SNHLY and FYNNEI. Between the trimmed V and J ends, which lost 6 bases and 3 bases, there was a span of 12 bases.

At least ten counts were recorded for this clonotype. The J gene is TRBJ1-4, the V gene TRBV20-1; no clear D. There are 14 residues in the CDR3. CDR1 is DFQATT, CDR2 SNEGSKA, per germline (reference sequence). V was shortened by 2 bases and J by 2 bases, with 9 bases between the two germline ends. This CDR3 is CSARKGGTNEKLFF. The DNA of the CDR3 is TGCAGTGCTAGAAAGGGAGGTACTAATGAAAAACTGTTTTTT.

This clonotype was recorded many times. The gene calls are TRBV29-1 and TRBJ2-7; tentatively, D is TRBD2 (6 bases). There are 11 residues in the CDR3. The V end lost 7 bases, the J end lost 6 bases, and 13 bases lay between the germline ends. Germline CDR1 is SQVTM and CDR2 is ANQGSEA. CDR3 sequence (DNA): TGCAGCGCCGCGTGGGGGGTCGAGCAGTACTTC. Translating it yields CSAAWGVEQYF.

This clonotype was seen at least ten times. The chain recombines TRBV4-3 with TRBJ1-2, with 7 positions matching TRBD1. This CDR3 is 15 amino acids long. Germline values: CDR1 LGHNA, CDR2 YSLEER. V lost 1 base and J lost 5; bases outside the gene matches: 7. CDR3 DNA sequence: TGCGCCAGCAGCCAAGGGATCGGGACAGTTTATGGCTACACCTTC. Encoded protein: CASSQGIGTVYGYTF.

This clonotype was picked up many times. The CDR3 protein is CASSLGQGARMNTEAFF. For the CDR3, the DNA is TGTGCCAGCAGCCTGGGACAGGGGGCGAGAATGAACACTGAAGCTTTCTTT. The chain combines TRBV6-5 with TRBJ1-1; TRBD1 matches 12 bases. V lost 6 bases and J lost 0; bases outside the gene matches: 8. The CDR3 runs to 17 residues. The germline V gene has CDR1 MNHEY and CDR2 SVGAGI.

This clonotype occurred many times. The genes are TRBV4-1 and TRBJ1-1, with TRBD1 as a possible D gene (6 bases). Germline CDR1 is MGHRA and CDR2 is YSYEKL. This CDR3 is 16 amino acids long. Trimming removed 0 bases at V and 3 bases at J, with 14 bases between. This chain's CDR3 is CASSQDPGGGHTEAFF. CDR3 DNA: TGCGCCAGCAGCCAAGATCCCGGCGGGGGGCACACTGAAGCTTTCTTT.

The sample holds many counts of this clonotype. The V and J genes are TRBV14 and TRBJ1-2; TRBD1 matches 10 bases. The CDR3 runs to 17 residues. The V gene end was trimmed by 3 bases and the J gene end by 0 bases; junction bases not matched to a gene: 7. From germline, CDR1 is SGHDN and CDR2 FVKESK. CDR3 loop: CASSQIWDRGTNYGYTF. In DNA, the CDR3 is TGTGCCAGCAGCCAGATTTGGGACAGGGGAACTAACTATGGCTACACCTTC.

In its sample, this clonotype was seen many times. The gene calls are TRBV3-1 and TRBJ2-5; 7 positions match TRBD2. Germline V CDR1 and CDR2: LGHDT, YNNKEL (reference sequence). This CDR3 has 11 residues. V lost 3 bases to trimming and J lost 12 bases; unmatched junction nucleotides: 4. The CDR3 region is CASSQKSGEYF. The CDR3 region has the DNA TGTGCCAGCAGCCAGAAAAGCGGGGAGTACTTC.

The chain is built from TRBV4-3 and TRBJ1-5; unclear D gene. Trimming removed 0 bases at V and 3 bases at J, with 6 bases between. This CDR3 spans 14 amino acids. Per the germline V gene, CDR1 is LGHNA and CDR2 is YSLEER. CDR3 region: CASSQDQFNQPQHF. Here the CDR3 DNA reads TGCGCCAGCAGCCAAGATCAATTCAATCAGCCCCAGCATTTT.

The rearrangement links TRBV6-2 or TRBV6-3 to TRBJ2-7; D is tentatively TRBD1 or TRBD2 (7 bases each). The germline V gene has CDR1 MNHEY and CDR2 SVGEGT. This CDR3 region has 16 residues. Trimming left V 5 bases short and J 3 bases short, with 20 bases between. This chain's CDR3 is CASSHGAGGLHYEQYF. In DNA form, the CDR3 reads TGTGCCAGCAGTCATGGTGCAGGGGGACTACACTACGAGCAGTACTTC.

The chain links TRBV13 to TRBJ2-6; unclear D gene. In germline, CDR1 is PRHDT, CDR2 FYEKMQ (reference sequence). V was cut by 1 base and J by 0 bases, with 13 bases left in between. The CDR3 has 18 residues. CDR3 nucleotide sequence: TGTGCCAGCAGCTTAGATTCCGCGAGTCTCTCTGGGGCCAACGTCCTGACTTTC. Translating gives CASSLDSASLSGANVLTF.

CDR3 sequence (DNA): TGTGCCAGCAGTTTGATAGGGAAGGGAGCTTTCTTT. Translating it yields CASSLIGKGAFF. This rearrangement joins TRBV28 to TRBJ1-1; no reliable D call. V lost 3 bases, J lost 10 bases, and 12 bases lay in between. Germline V gene sequence: CDR1 MDHEN, CDR2 SYDVKM. The CDR3 runs to 12 residues.

This clonotype was seen repeatedly, ten times or more. This chain links TRBV12-3 or TRBV12-4 with TRBJ1-2; D remains unclear. V dropped 6 bases and J dropped 2 bases, with 13 bases sitting between them. CDR3 length: 14 residues. The CDR3 coding sequence is TGTGCCAGCAGCCTAGGAGGGATGAACTATGGCTACACCTTC. It translates to CASSLGGMNYGYTF.

V usage is TRBV6-2 or TRBV6-3 and J usage is TRBJ1-2, with 9 bases identical to TRBD1. Trimming cost V 7 bases and J 4 bases; bases outside gene matches: 4. The V gene's germline CDR1 is MNHEY and CDR2 SVGEGT. The length of the CDR3 is 13 residues. The CDR3 nucleotides are TGTGCCAGCAACCCGACAGGGGGCTATGGCTACACCTTC. Translation: CASNPTGGYGYTF.

The sample holds many counts of this clonotype. V and J are TRBV7-2 and TRBJ1-5; the D is unclear. CDR3 length: 13 amino acids. Germline-derived CDR1 and CDR2 are SGHTA and FQGNSA. V shed 5 bases and J shed 10 bases, with 15 bases lying between them. The DNA for the CDR3 is TGTGCCAGCAGCACCCGCTCTCCCGCTCCCCAGCATTTT. Translation gives CASSTRSPAPQHF. Variable domain in full (rest from reference TRBV7-2 and TRBJ1-5): GAGVSQSPSNKVTEKGKDVELRCDPISGHTALYWYRQSLGQGLEFLIYFQGNSAPDKSGLPSDRFSAERTGGSVSTLTIQRTQQEDSAVYLCASSTRSPAPQHFGDGTRLSIL.